A selection of T cell receptor beta chains follows, all from one sample in a study of OX40 agonist ivuxolimab in advanced cancers. Clones were read by immunoSEQ multiplex PCR, and TCRdb kept only the in-frame ones, dropping some. This sample has about 93,000 clones, with around 90% found just once. The source was CD4+ or CD8+ T cells sorted from blood, collected in a trial of the OX40 agonist ivuxolimab. The receptors shown here come from an adult with an advanced solid tumor such as melanoma, head and neck, liver or kidney cancer. The CDR3 runs from the conserved cysteine through the conserved F or W. A D gene is named only where the DNA matches it firmly. The listing skips clone size in some rows; elsewhere it reads once, few, many or a size class.

.,TRBV11-3,.,TRBJ2-1,12,TGTGCCAGCAGCCAAAGACGGGAAGGGCAGTTCTTC,CASSQRREGQFF
TRBD1,TRBV7-7,few,TRBJ1-1,13,TGTGCTAGCAGCCGGGACAGGAACACTGAAGCTTTCTTT,CASSRDRNTEAFF
TRBD1,TRBV6-5,once,TRBJ2-6,15,TGTGCCAGCAACGACAGGGGCCCTGGGGCCAACGTCCTGACTTTC,CASNDRGPGANVLTF
TRBD2,TRBV5-1,.,TRBJ2-7,15,TGCGCCAGCAGCTTGGAGGCGGGAGGGCCTTACGAGCAGTACTTC,CASSLEAGGPYEQYF
.,TRBV11-3,.,TRBJ1-2,12,TGTGCCAGCAGCTCCGGGGGGAGTGGCTACACCTTC,CASSSGGSGYTF
.,TRBV7-4,.,TRBJ2-7,13,TGTGCCAGCAGCCGAACAGGCCCTCGCGAGCAGTACTTC,CASSRTGPREQYF
.,TRBV29-1,.,TRBJ2-1,12,TGCAGCGTTGCTACTCCGGGAAATGAGCAGTTCTTC,CSVATPGNEQFF
.,TRBV6-5,few,TRBJ2-5,15,TGTGCCAGCAGATTTCTTCAGGGGAACCAAGAGACCCAGTACTTC,CASRFLQGNQETQYF
TRBD2,TRBV11-1,.,TRBJ2-2,15,TGTGCCAGCAGCTTATTCGCGGGAGTTACCGGGGAGCTGTTTTTT,CASSLFAGVTGELFF
.,TRBV4-1,.,TRBJ2-1,15,TGCGCCAGCAGCCAAACACCGCGGGGCCCCAATGAGCAGTTCTTC,CASSQTPRGPNEQFF